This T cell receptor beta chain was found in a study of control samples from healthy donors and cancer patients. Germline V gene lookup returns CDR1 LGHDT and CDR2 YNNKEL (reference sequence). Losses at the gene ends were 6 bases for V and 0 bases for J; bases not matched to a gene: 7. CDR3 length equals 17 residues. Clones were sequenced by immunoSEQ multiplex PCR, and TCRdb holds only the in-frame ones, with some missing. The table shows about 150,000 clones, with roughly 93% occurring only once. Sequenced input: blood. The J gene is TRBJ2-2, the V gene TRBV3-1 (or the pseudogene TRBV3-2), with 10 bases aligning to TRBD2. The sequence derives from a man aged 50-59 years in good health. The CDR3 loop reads CASRGLAGDSNTGELFF. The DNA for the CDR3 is TGTGCCAGCAGGGGCCTAGCGGGAGACTCGAACACCGGGGAGCTGTTTTTT.